A selection of T cell receptor beta chains follows, all from one sample in a study of T cell responses to AZD1222 COVID-19 vaccine. TCRdb keeps only in-frame clones here, not all; method: immunoSEQ multiplex PCR. The repertoire holds about 95,000 clones, with approximately 88% as singletons. The source was peripheral blood, collected on day 0 of AZD1222 vaccination. Receptor source: an adult in good health. The CDR3 runs from the conserved cysteine through the conserved F or W. D genes are given only for firm matches. Size values are once, few and many counts, or a class for expanded clones, and some rows have none.

cdr3_length: 14
j_call: TRBJ1-4
clone_size: NA
d_call: TRBD1
v_call: TRBV5-1
cdr3_nt: TGCGCCAGCAGCTTGACAGGGGGCGACGAAAAACTGTTTTTT
cdr3_aa: CASSLTGGDEKLFF

cdr3_length: 13
j_call: TRBJ1-1
clone_size: NA
d_call: NA
v_call: TRBV12-3/TRBV12-4
cdr3_nt: TGTGCCAGCAGTTTTAAGGGGCAGCTGGCGGCTTTCTTT
cdr3_aa: CASSFKGQLAAFF

cdr3_length: 15
j_call: TRBJ1-3
clone_size: NA
d_call: TRBD1
v_call: TRBV6-6
cdr3_nt: TGTGCCAGCAGCTCGGACAGGAACTCTGGAAACACCATATATTTT
cdr3_aa: CASSSDRNSGNTIYF

cdr3_length: 16
j_call: TRBJ2-3
clone_size: NA
d_call: NA
v_call: TRBV5-1
cdr3_nt: TGCGCCAGCAGCTTTTCAGGGGGGGTAGACACAGATACGCAGTATTTT
cdr3_aa: CASSFSGGVDTDTQYF

cdr3_length: 18
j_call: TRBJ2-3
clone_size: NA
d_call: TRBD1
v_call: TRBV3-1/TRBV3-2
cdr3_nt: TGTGCCAGCAGCCAAGTCTTGGACAGGGGTCTGGGCACAGATACGCAGTATTTT
cdr3_aa: CASSQVLDRGLGTDTQYF

cdr3_length: 12
j_call: TRBJ1-2
clone_size: NA
d_call: NA
v_call: TRBV29-1
cdr3_nt: TGCAGCGTTGGCGAGGGGACGTATGGCTACACCTTC
cdr3_aa: CSVGEGTYGYTF

cdr3_length: 14
j_call: TRBJ1-3
clone_size: NA
d_call: TRBD1
v_call: TRBV5-6
cdr3_nt: TGTGCCAGCAGCGCGGGGACAGCCGACAACACCATATATTTT
cdr3_aa: CASSAGTADNTIYF

cdr3_length: 13
j_call: TRBJ1-1
clone_size: NA
d_call: NA
v_call: TRBV9
cdr3_nt: TGTGCCAGCAGCGTAGGTAGGGCAGCTGAAGCTTTCTTT
cdr3_aa: CASSVGRAAEAFF

cdr3_length: 15
j_call: TRBJ2-5
clone_size: NA
d_call: TRBD1
v_call: TRBV6-5
cdr3_nt: TGTGCCAGCAGTCGACAGGGGAACCTACAAGAGACCCAGTACTTC
cdr3_aa: CASSRQGNLQETQYF

cdr3_length: 14
j_call: TRBJ1-2
clone_size: NA
d_call: TRBD1
v_call: TRBV25-1
cdr3_nt: TGTGCCAGCATTGGGGACAGCCATAGGGGTGGCTACACCTTC
cdr3_aa: CASIGDSHRGGYTF

cdr3_length: 17
j_call: TRBJ1-6
clone_size: NA
d_call: TRBD1
v_call: TRBV4-3
cdr3_nt: TGCGCCAGCAGCCAAGTAGCAGGGGGCGGTAATAATTCACCCCTCCACTTT
cdr3_aa: CASSQVAGGGNNSPLHF

cdr3_length: 15
j_call: TRBJ2-3
clone_size: once
d_call: TRBD1
v_call: TRBV18
cdr3_nt: TGTGCCAGCTCACCACAAGGCAGGGGGACAGATACGCAGTATTTT
cdr3_aa: CASSPQGRGTDTQYF

cdr3_length: 15
j_call: TRBJ2-1
clone_size: once
d_call: TRBD1
v_call: TRBV6-5
cdr3_nt: TGTGCCAGCGTCGGTGGGCAGGGGGCCTACAATGAGCAGTTCTTC
cdr3_aa: CASVGGQGAYNEQFF

cdr3_length: 16
j_call: TRBJ2-7
clone_size: NA
d_call: NA
v_call: TRBV27
cdr3_nt: TGTGCCAGCAGTACCCGGACAGACCCGGGATACTACGAGCAGTACTTC
cdr3_aa: CASSTRTDPGYYEQYF

cdr3_length: 14
j_call: TRBJ1-2
clone_size: NA
d_call: NA
v_call: TRBV6-1
cdr3_nt: TGTGCCAGCAGTGAAGGGCAGCGGGTTTATGGCTACACCTTC
cdr3_aa: CASSEGQRVYGYTF

cdr3_length: 15
j_call: TRBJ2-2
clone_size: NA
d_call: TRBD1
v_call: TRBV5-1
cdr3_nt: TGCGCCAGCAGCTTGCTAGGGGGCGACACCGGGGAGCTGTTTTTT
cdr3_aa: CASSLLGGDTGELFF

cdr3_length: 15
j_call: TRBJ2-7
clone_size: NA
d_call: TRBD1
v_call: TRBV5-6
cdr3_nt: TGTGCCAGCAGCTCCCCCGGGACAGGGGACTACGAGCAGTACTTC
cdr3_aa: CASSSPGTGDYEQYF

cdr3_length: 12
j_call: TRBJ1-1
clone_size: NA
d_call: TRBD1
v_call: TRBV6-5
cdr3_nt: TGTGCCAGCGGGACAGGGAACACTGAAGCTTTCTTT
cdr3_aa: CASGTGNTEAFF

cdr3_length: 13
j_call: TRBJ2-7
clone_size: NA
d_call: NA
v_call: TRBV6-6
cdr3_nt: TGTGCCAGCAGTCGGACAGCCACCTACGAGCAGTACTTC
cdr3_aa: CASSRTATYEQYF

cdr3_length: 16
j_call: TRBJ1-2
clone_size: NA
d_call: NA
v_call: TRBV19
cdr3_nt: TGTGCCAGTAGTATGGAGGAAACGGGTATTAACTATGGCTACACCTTC
cdr3_aa: CASSMEETGINYGYTF

cdr3_length: 16
j_call: TRBJ2-2
clone_size: once
d_call: TRBD1
v_call: TRBV11-3
cdr3_nt: TGTGCCAGCAGCAGGGGACAGGGGGCACGGACCGGGGAGCTGTTTTTT
cdr3_aa: CASSRGQGARTGELFF

cdr3_length: 15
j_call: TRBJ2-5
clone_size: NA
d_call: TRBD2
v_call: TRBV5-1
cdr3_nt: TGCGCCAGCAGCCAACTAGCGGGGGGCCAAGAGACCCAGTACTTC
cdr3_aa: CASSQLAGGQETQYF

cdr3_length: 15
j_call: TRBJ2-7
clone_size: NA
d_call: NA
v_call: TRBV19
cdr3_nt: TGTGCCAGCTCCAGGCCTGACAGCAGCGGAGAGTTACAGTACTTC
cdr3_aa: CASSRPDSSGELQYF

cdr3_length: 14
j_call: TRBJ2-2
clone_size: NA
d_call: TRBD2
v_call: TRBV19
cdr3_nt: TGTGCCAGTAGTATAGGACTAGCGATCGGGGAGCTGTTTTTT
cdr3_aa: CASSIGLAIGELFF

cdr3_length: 18
j_call: TRBJ2-7
clone_size: NA
d_call: NA
v_call: TRBV11-2
cdr3_nt: TGTGCCAGCAGCTCCACCAACAGACAGAAGGGAAGCTCCTACGAGCAGTACTTC
cdr3_aa: CASSSTNRQKGSSYEQYF

cdr3_length: 15
j_call: TRBJ1-3
clone_size: NA
d_call: NA
v_call: TRBV9
cdr3_nt: TGTGCCAGCACCGCAGGAGGGTACTCTGGAAACACCATATATTTT
cdr3_aa: CASTAGGYSGNTIYF

cdr3_length: 13
j_call: TRBJ1-6
clone_size: NA
d_call: NA
v_call: TRBV5-6
cdr3_nt: TGTGCCAGCAGCTTGAGCAGGGAACCACCCCTCCACTTT
cdr3_aa: CASSLSREPPLHF

cdr3_length: 17
j_call: TRBJ1-5
clone_size: NA
d_call: NA
v_call: TRBV19
cdr3_nt: TGTGCCAGTCAGGCAGTCATAACGGGGGGTCGGTGGCAGCCCCAGCATTTT
cdr3_aa: CASQAVITGGRWQPQHF

cdr3_length: 15
j_call: TRBJ1-6
clone_size: NA
d_call: TRBD1
v_call: TRBV7-3
cdr3_nt: TGTGCCAGCAGCGCATCAGGACAGGGGCATTCACCCCTCCACTTT
cdr3_aa: CASSASGQGHSPLHF

cdr3_length: 13
j_call: TRBJ2-5
clone_size: NA
d_call: NA
v_call: TRBV4-1
cdr3_nt: TGCGCCAGCAGCCGGGGGCCCCAAGAGACCCAGTACTTC
cdr3_aa: CASSRGPQETQYF

cdr3_length: 14
j_call: TRBJ1-2
clone_size: NA
d_call: NA
v_call: TRBV7-8
cdr3_nt: TGTGCCAGCAGCTTATCGGGGCAGTTCTATGGCTACACCTTC
cdr3_aa: CASSLSGQFYGYTF

cdr3_length: 16
j_call: TRBJ1-5
clone_size: once
d_call: TRBD1
v_call: TRBV19
cdr3_nt: TGTGCCAGTAGTATAGATGCAGGGGGTAGCAATCAGCCCCAGCATTTT
cdr3_aa: CASSIDAGGSNQPQHF

cdr3_length: 17
j_call: TRBJ2-7
clone_size: NA
d_call: TRBD2
v_call: TRBV4-2
cdr3_nt: TGTGCCAGCAGCCGCGCCCAGATCGGGGGGAGCTCCTACGAGCAGTACTTC
cdr3_aa: CASSRAQIGGSSYEQYF

cdr3_length: 15
j_call: TRBJ1-6
clone_size: NA
d_call: NA
v_call: TRBV4-2
cdr3_nt: TGTGCCAGCAGCCAAGATCGGGGAGGGGATTCACCCCTCCACTTT
cdr3_aa: CASSQDRGGDSPLHF

cdr3_length: 16
j_call: TRBJ1-2
clone_size: NA
d_call: NA
v_call: TRBV9
cdr3_nt: TGTGCCAGCAGCGTAGCTGGAGGCGGGCCTCGGATTGGCTACACCTTC
cdr3_aa: CASSVAGGGPRIGYTF

cdr3_length: 15
j_call: TRBJ1-4
clone_size: NA
d_call: NA
v_call: TRBV28
cdr3_nt: TGTGCCAGCAGTTTCCGGGGACGCGAAAGGGGAAAACTGTTTTTT
cdr3_aa: CASSFRGRERGKLFF

cdr3_length: 13
j_call: TRBJ1-1
clone_size: NA
d_call: NA
v_call: TRBV12-3/TRBV12-4
cdr3_nt: TGTGCCAGCAGTTTTGAGGGACTCACTGAAGCTTTCTTT
cdr3_aa: CASSFEGLTEAFF

cdr3_length: 15
j_call: TRBJ1-2
clone_size: NA
d_call: TRBD1
v_call: TRBV27
cdr3_nt: TGTGCCAGCAGTCCAGGACAGGTTCCTAACTATGGCTACACCTTC
cdr3_aa: CASSPGQVPNYGYTF

cdr3_length: 19
j_call: TRBJ1-5
clone_size: NA
d_call: NA
v_call: TRBV4-1
cdr3_nt: TGCGCCAGCAGCCAGATCTACATGTCGGGGGGAGGGGGCAATCAGCCCCAGCATTTT
cdr3_aa: CASSQIYMSGGGGNQPQHF

cdr3_length: 13
j_call: TRBJ2-7
clone_size: few
d_call: TRBD1
v_call: TRBV30
cdr3_nt: TGTGCCTGGAGTGTCCTGGAACAGGGGGAGCAGTACTTC
cdr3_aa: CAWSVLEQGEQYF

cdr3_length: 14
j_call: TRBJ2-5
clone_size: NA
d_call: NA
v_call: TRBV5-1
cdr3_nt: TGCGCCAGCAGCTTGAGTGCAGGGGGGGAGACCCAGTACTTC
cdr3_aa: CASSLSAGGETQYF

cdr3_length: 11
j_call: TRBJ2-1
clone_size: NA
d_call: NA
v_call: TRBV12-3/TRBV12-4
cdr3_nt: TGTGCCAGCAGTTCCGGGAATGAGCAGTTCTTC
cdr3_aa: CASSSGNEQFF

cdr3_length: 13
j_call: TRBJ2-1
clone_size: NA
d_call: NA
v_call: TRBV27
cdr3_nt: TGTGCCAGCAGTTTGAACCAAGGGGATGAGCAGTTCTTC
cdr3_aa: CASSLNQGDEQFF

cdr3_length: 14
j_call: TRBJ2-7
clone_size: NA
d_call: TRBD1
v_call: TRBV5-1
cdr3_nt: TGCGCCAGCAGCCAAGACAGGGGAATCTACGAGCAGTACTTC
cdr3_aa: CASSQDRGIYEQYF

cdr3_length: 15
j_call: TRBJ1-2
clone_size: NA
d_call: TRBD1
v_call: TRBV7-6
cdr3_nt: TGTGCCAGCAGCCCCGGGACAGGGTTGGGCTATGGCTACACCTTC
cdr3_aa: CASSPGTGLGYGYTF

cdr3_length: 15
j_call: TRBJ2-2
clone_size: NA
d_call: TRBD2
v_call: TRBV5-1
cdr3_nt: TGCGCCAGCAGCTTGAGGACTAGCGGGGGCGGGGAGCTGTTTTTT
cdr3_aa: CASSLRTSGGGELFF

cdr3_length: 13
j_call: TRBJ2-1
clone_size: NA
d_call: TRBD2
v_call: TRBV7-2
cdr3_nt: TGTGCCAGCAGCCCCCAGCGGGGGGATGAGCAGTTCTTC
cdr3_aa: CASSPQRGDEQFF

cdr3_length: 14
j_call: TRBJ2-3
clone_size: once
d_call: TRBD2
v_call: TRBV6-4
cdr3_nt: TGTGCCAGCTCGCGGGGGGGCGAGACAGATACGCAGTATTTT
cdr3_aa: CASSRGGETDTQYF

cdr3_length: 13
j_call: TRBJ1-3
clone_size: NA
d_call: TRBD1
v_call: TRBV10-2
cdr3_nt: TGCGCCAGCAGTTGGGACAGCGGAAACACCATATATTTT
cdr3_aa: CASSWDSGNTIYF

cdr3_length: 16
j_call: TRBJ1-4
clone_size: once
d_call: NA
v_call: TRBV30
cdr3_nt: TGTGCCTGGAGTGTCGGCGGAGCGATGGGTAATGAAAAACTGTTTTTT
cdr3_aa: CAWSVGGAMGNEKLFF

cdr3_length: 13
j_call: TRBJ1-1
clone_size: NA
d_call: NA
v_call: TRBV6-5
cdr3_nt: TGTGCCACTATCGCCAAGGTCGGCACTGAAGCTTTCTTT
cdr3_aa: CATIAKVGTEAFF

cdr3_length: 12
j_call: TRBJ2-7
clone_size: NA
d_call: NA
v_call: TRBV6-2/TRBV6-3
cdr3_nt: TGTGCCAGCAGCCGAAGTTGGAACGAGCAGTACTTC
cdr3_aa: CASSRSWNEQYF